This entry lists 29 T cell receptor beta chains sequenced from one sample in a study of T cell changes during pregnancy in multiple sclerosis (dated by TCRdb to between 2018 and 2021). Preparation of the library involved the immunoSEQ multiplex PCR assay. TCRdb provides this immuneACCESS table in a form limited to in-frame rearrangements. Some clones are lacking; in checked studies, under half of them reflect an unresolved V gene, and why the rest are absent is not known. The sample data list 100,000 or so clones, and 94% of these were observed just once. The ten largest clones represent about 1.7% of the sample. This sample comprised peripheral blood, obtained after pregnancy. These receptors were taken from a female donor in good health, enrolled as a control in a pregnancy study.

The genes are TRBV2 and TRBJ2-1; 14 nucleotides match TRBD2. Germline V lookup: CDR1 SNHLY, CDR2 FYNNEI. The CDR3 runs 14 residues. V was pared by 6 bases and J by 7 bases, with 2 bases of the junction left unmatched. CDR3 protein: CASRGTSGRNEQFF. For the CDR3, the DNA is TGTGCCAGCAGGGGGACTAGCGGGAGAAATGAGCAGTTCTTC.

V usage is TRBV27 and J usage is TRBJ1-3; D perhaps matches TRBD1 (6 bases). CDR3 length: 15 amino acids. Trimming pared 6 bases from V and 0 bases from J, leaving 12 bases between. The V gene's germline CDR1 is MNHEY and CDR2 SMNVEV (reference sequence). Written as DNA, the CDR3 is TGTGCCAGCAGGGCAGGGGCGAGCTCTGGAAACACCATATATTTT. Translation gives CASRAGASSGNTIYF.

The chain employs TRBV6-6 and TRBJ2-4; 7 bases agree with TRBD1. The CDR3 totals 16 residues. Germline V gene data show CDR1 as MNHNY and CDR2 as SVGAGI (reference sequence). V trimming: 5 bases; J trimming: 9 bases; junction bases outside the gene matches: 16. DNA for the CDR3: TGTGCCAGCAGTCCCCATAGGGGGCTTGTTATTGGCATTCAGTACTTC. It translates to CASSPHRGLVIGIQYF.

The CDR3 loop is CASSLQLVTDTQYF. The CDR3 DNA reads as TGTGCCAGCAGCCTACAGCTCGTAACAGATACGCAGTATTTT. This chain connects TRBV9 to TRBJ2-3; D remains ambiguous. V lost 4 bases and J 3 bases, leaving 12 bases between the germline ends. This CDR3 has 14 amino acids. Germline V lookup: CDR1 SGDLS, CDR2 YYNGEE.

The count of this clone is one. The chain combines TRBV2 with TRBJ2-5, with D maybe TRBD2 (6 bases). CDR3 size: 15 residues. Germline V gene lookup returns CDR1 SNHLY and CDR2 FYNNEI. V shed 8 bases and J shed 2 bases, with 18 bases lying between them. The CDR3 reads CASGDGGMTQETQYF. CDR3 DNA sequence: TGTGCCAGCGGCGATGGAGGGATGACTCAAGAGACCCAGTACTTC.

The chain employs TRBV13 and TRBJ2-7; D is possibly TRBD2 (6 bases). The CDR3 is 13 amino acids. Deletions cut 5 bases from V and 5 bases from J, with 13 bases between. Germline V gene lookup returns CDR1 PRHDT and CDR2 FYEKMQ (reference sequence). CDR3: CASSAATGDEQYF. As DNA, the CDR3 is TGTGCCAGCAGCGCGGCGACGGGGGACGAGCAGTACTTC.

The V and J genes are TRBV28 and TRBJ2-1; 8 bases match TRBD2. CDR3 size: 17 residues. V was pared by 5 bases and J by 4 bases, with 13 bases of the junction left unmatched. From germline, CDR1 is MDHEN and CDR2 SYDVKM. CDR3: CASSPDLQLAEYNEQFF. Written as DNA, the CDR3 is TGTGCCAGCAGTCCCGACTTACAACTAGCGGAATACAATGAGCAGTTCTTC.

The V and J genes are TRBV28 and TRBJ2-7; TRBD2 matches 8 bases. CDR1 and CDR2 (germline): MDHEN, SYDVKM. The CDR3 totals 14 residues. Trimming removed 4 bases from V and 0 bases from J; junction bases left unmatched: 2. CDR3 protein: CASSSSGSSYEQYF. CDR3 DNA: TGTGCCAGCAGTTCGAGCGGGAGCTCCTACGAGCAGTACTTC.

J is TRBJ1-4 and V is TRBV9, with 8 nucleotides matching TRBD1. This CDR3 is built from 18 residues. Trimming cost V 4 bases and J 7 bases; bases outside gene matches: 18. From germline, CDR1 is SGDLS and CDR2 YYNGEE. This CDR3 is CASSLSPTSGGYGEKLFF. The CDR3 DNA reads as TGTGCCAGCAGCTTATCCCCCACCTCAGGGGGCTACGGTGAAAAACTGTTTTTT.

The gene calls are TRBV25-1 and TRBJ1-5; D is undetermined. Germline loops: CDR1 MGHDK, CDR2 SYGVNS. The length of the CDR3 is 14 residues. V gave up 6 bases and J gave up 0 bases, with 9 bases separating them. This CDR3 is CASSLTGSNQPQHF. CDR3 coding DNA: TGTGCCAGCAGCCTCACGGGTAGCAATCAGCCCCAGCATTTT.

This chain uses TRBV7-9 with TRBJ2-3; D gene unclear. Looked up from germline, CDR1 is SEHNR and CDR2 is FQNEAQ (reference sequence). V lost 2 bases to trimming and J lost 2 bases, with 8 bases between them. The CDR3 has 14 residues. The CDR3 DNA is TGTGCCAGCAGCTTATCACTACCCACAGATACGCAGTATTTT. This encodes CASSLSLPTDTQYF. Using reference TRBV7-9 and TRBJ2-3 for the parts outside the CDR3, the full variable domain is DTGVSQNPRHKITKRGQNVTFRCDPISEHNRLYWYRQTLGQGPEFLTYFQNEAQLEKSRLLSDRFSAERPKGSFSTLEIQRTEQGDSAMYLCASSLSLPTDTQYFGPGTRLTVL.

The genes are TRBV14 and TRBJ2-1, with TRBD2 identical over 11 bases. The J segment lost 4 bases and the V segment lost 0 bases, leaving 2 bases of the junction unmatched. The CDR3 is 16 residues long. Per the germline V gene, CDR1 is SGHDN and CDR2 is FVKESK. The CDR3 spells CASSQEGLAVYNEQFF. CDR3 DNA: TGTGCCAGCAGCCAAGAGGGACTAGCGGTTTACAATGAGCAGTTCTTC.

The chain has TRBV18 and TRBJ1-1; weak D call: TRBD1 (5 bases). This CDR3 region has 18 residues. V was trimmed by 3 bases and J by 1 base, leaving 21 bases between them. The germline CDR1 and CDR2 sequences are KGHSH and LQKENI. CDR3 amino acids: CASSPGLPGEMENTEAFF. The CDR3 DNA reads as TGTGCCAGCTCACCCGGGCTACCGGGGGAAATGGAGAACACTGAAGCTTTCTTT.

The gene calls are TRBV5-6 and TRBJ2-3, with D maybe TRBD1 (5 bases). The germline V gene encodes CDR1 SGHDT and CDR2 YYEEEE. Trimming stripped 4 bases from V and 10 bases from J, with 19 bases between. This CDR3 comprises 14 residues. The CDR3 protein is CASSLEMAGRSQYF. CDR3 DNA: TGTGCCAGCAGCCTGGAGATGGCAGGGCGATCGCAGTATTTT. The entire variable domain, with the rest obtained from reference TRBV5-6 and TRBJ2-3, is as follows: DAGVTQSPTHLIKTRGQQVTLRCSPKSGHDTVSWYQQALGQGPQFIFQYYEEEERQRGNFPDRFSGHQFPNYSSELNVNALLLGDSALYLCASSLEMAGRSQYFGPGTRLTVL.

The chain couples TRBV5-1 to TRBJ2-1, with D tentatively TRBD2 (7 bases). V was pared by 0 bases and J by 5 bases, with 12 bases between. The germline CDR1 and CDR2 sequences are SGHRS and YFSETQ. The CDR3 contains 15 residues. The CDR3 loop is CASSLVGGEHNEQFF. Here the CDR3 DNA reads TGCGCCAGCAGCTTGGTAGGGGGGGAACACAATGAGCAGTTCTTC.

This rearrangement joins TRBV2 to TRBJ1-5, with 8 bases matching TRBD1. The CDR3 covers 14 residues. The ends lost 2 bases at V and 6 bases at J; junction bases unmatched: 3. Per germline, CDR1 SNHLY and CDR2 FYNNEI. The CDR3 DNA follows: TGTGCCAGCAGTGAAAGACAGGGGATTCAGCCCCAGCATTTT. It yields the protein CASSERQGIQPQHF.

The chain links TRBV5-1 to TRBJ1-2, with 9 bases aligning to TRBD1. Germline V gene sequence: CDR1 SGHRS, CDR2 YFSETQ. V lost 4 bases to trimming and J lost 8 bases; unmatched junction nucleotides: 9. The CDR3 is 14 amino acids. The CDR3 region has the DNA TGCGCCAGCAGCAAGGGACAGGGATTATCGGGCTACACCTTC. Translated, it gives CASSKGQGLSGYTF.

The J gene is TRBJ2-7, the V gene TRBV27, with 9 bases lining up with TRBD1. Germline V gene data show CDR1 as MNHEY and CDR2 as SMNVEV (reference sequence). The CDR3 covers 15 residues. After removal of 6 bases from V and 2 bases from J, the junction contained 8 bases not matched to a gene. CDR3: CASRLGQGLTYEQYF. CDR3 DNA: TGTGCCAGCAGGCTAGGACAGGGGCTAACCTACGAGCAGTACTTC.

This rearrangement joins TRBV7-9 to TRBJ2-6, with TRBD1 as a possible D gene (6 bases). Looked up from germline, CDR1 is SEHNR and CDR2 is FQNEAQ (reference sequence). This CDR3 region has 17 residues. The V end was cut by 1 base, the J end by 0 bases, with 10 bases between. CDR3 loop: CASSLGQALSGANVLTF. The CDR3 DNA reads TGTGCCAGCAGCTTAGGACAGGCCCTCTCTGGGGCCAACGTCCTGACTTTC.

The chain joins TRBV28 to TRBJ1-1, with D uncertain. The CDR3 contains 14 residues. V lost 6 bases and J 5 bases, leaving 16 bases between the germline ends. Germline V CDR1 and CDR2: MDHEN, SYDVKM. The CDR3 protein is CASSKPPGETEAFF. The CDR3 nucleotides are TGTGCCAGCAGCAAGCCCCCCGGGGAGACTGAAGCTTTCTTT.

The chain combines TRBV6-6 with TRBJ2-1, with 8 positions matching TRBD1. CDR3 size: 16 residues. The V and J ends lost 7 bases and 5 bases, in that order; junction bases with no gene match: 13. Germline V gene data show CDR1 as MNHNY and CDR2 as SVGAGI (reference sequence). CDR3 in amino acids: CASKTDRGDLNNEQFF. Here the CDR3 DNA reads TGTGCCAGCAAAACCGACAGGGGTGACCTTAACAATGAGCAGTTCTTC.

About this clone itself: The sample carries other DNA sequences with the same CDR3. The V gene is TRBV27, the J gene TRBJ2-2; 11 nucleotides agree with TRBD2. CDR1 and CDR2 from the germline V gene are MNHEY and SMNVEV (reference sequence). V lost 6 bases to trimming and J lost 5 bases; unmatched junction nucleotides: 2. This CDR3 is built from 14 residues. CDR3 DNA sequence: TGTGCCAGCAGATGGACTAGCGGGACCGGGGAGCTGTTTTTT. This gives the protein CASRWTSGTGELFF.

This chain uses TRBV7-9 with TRBJ1-2; 8 positions agree with TRBD1. Germline V CDR1 and CDR2: SEHNR, FQNEAQ (reference sequence). Trimming removed 1 base from V and 6 bases from J; junction bases left unmatched: 7. This CDR3 region has 15 residues. Here the CDR3 DNA reads TGTGCCAGCAGCTTAGAGAAGGCAGGGGGCCATGGCTACACCTTC. Translating it yields CASSLEKAGGHGYTF. The entire variable domain, with the rest obtained from reference TRBV7-9 and TRBJ1-2, is as follows: DTGVSQNPRHKITKRGQNVTFRCDPISEHNRLYWYRQTLGQGPEFLTYFQNEAQLEKSRLLSDRFSAERPKGSFSTLEIQRTEQGDSAMYLCASSLEKAGGHGYTFGSGTRLTVV.

The chain is built from TRBV2 and TRBJ2-2; maybe TRBD2 (5 bases). CDR3 length: 14 amino acids. The germline V gene has CDR1 SNHLY and CDR2 FYNNEI. V lost 6 bases and J lost 1, with 9 bases in between. The CDR3 coding sequence is TGTGCCAGCAGCCTTGAGGGGAACACCGGGGAGCTGTTTTTT. It encodes CASSLEGNTGELFF.

This chain connects TRBV28 to TRBJ2-4, with 7 bases lining up with TRBD2. V shed 3 bases, J shed 0 bases, and the junction held 2 bases outside the gene matches. Germline values: CDR1 MDHEN, CDR2 SYDVKM. This CDR3 region has 15 residues. For the CDR3, the DNA is TGTGCCAGCAGTTTGGCTAGCGGAGCCAAAAACATTCAGTACTTC. It specifies CASSLASGAKNIQYF.

The CDR3 loop is CASSTVASNQPQHF. The CDR3 DNA reads as TGTGCCAGTAGTACTGTGGCCAGCAATCAGCCCCAGCATTTT. The chain joins TRBV19 to TRBJ1-5; D gene unclear. CDR1 LNHDA and CDR2 SQIVND come from the germline V gene (reference sequence). V dropped 4 bases and J dropped 1 base, with 8 bases sitting between them. The CDR3 spans 14 residues.

The chain joins TRBV7-2 to TRBJ1-1; 7 positions match TRBD1. The CDR3 has 12 amino acids. V lost 3 bases, J lost 14 bases, and 9 bases stayed unmatched. Germline assignment: CDR1 SGHTA and CDR2 FQGNSA. The CDR3 sequence is CASSLFEGAGFF. In nucleotides, the CDR3 is TGTGCCAGCAGCTTGTTCGAGGGGGCTGGCTTCTTT. The full variable domain, its missing parts supplied by reference TRBV7-2 and TRBJ1-1, is GAGVSQSPSNKVTEKGKDVELRCDPISGHTALYWYRQSLGQGLEFLIYFQGNSAPDKSGLPSDRFSAERTGGSVSTLTIQRTQQEDSAVYLCASSLFEGAGFFGQGTRLTVV.

This sequence joins TRBV7-9 and TRBJ2-1, with a weak D call TRBD2 (5 bases). Germline V gives CDR1 SEHNR, CDR2 FQNEAQ (reference sequence). Deletions cut 2 bases from V and 4 bases from J, with 12 bases between. CDR3 length: 15 amino acids. CDR3 in amino acids: CASSLPDTGYNEQFF. CDR3 in DNA: TGTGCCAGCAGCTTACCGGATACGGGGTACAATGAGCAGTTCTTC.

V is TRBV28 and J is TRBJ2-1, with 9 bases identical to TRBD1. Germline CDR1 and CDR2: MDHEN and SYDVKM. This CDR3 is built from 14 residues. Trimming at V came to 5 bases and at J to 4 bases, leaving 3 bases not matched to a gene. The CDR3 DNA reads TGTGCCAGCAGTCGGGACAGGGCGTACAATGAGCAGTTCTTC. Its translation: CASSRDRAYNEQFF.